A single sample is the source of the 14 T cell receptor beta chains below, sequenced in a study of read filtering for tumor transcriptome and immune sequencing. The library was built from 400 ng RNA with molecular barcoded adaptors for alpha/delta and beta/gamma chains. One entry per CDR3 protein results from TCRdb running MiXCR on the reads. Of 75,000 to 90,000 distinct CDR3 sequences in the sample, about 12% were seen once. The sample was a population of CD138-negative cells sorted from bone marrow. Receptor source: a donor aged 40 or over with multiple myeloma.

This sequence joins TRBV6-5 and TRBJ2-1; D could derive from TRBD1 or TRBD2 (6 bases each). V was cut by 4 bases and J by 3 bases, with 13 bases left in between. Germline values: CDR1 MNHEY, CDR2 SVGAGI. This CDR3 spans 15 amino acids. CDR3 protein: CASSFRGGCYNEQFF. The DNA of the CDR3 is TGTGCCAGCAGTTTCAGGGGAGGATGCTACAATGAGCAGTTCTTC.

This clonotype was observed at least ten times. V and J are TRBV2 and TRBJ2-6, with D unresolved. The ends were cut back, 3 bases at V and 1 base at J, with 4 bases in the middle. Germline values: CDR1 SNHLY, CDR2 FYNNEI. The CDR3 has 14 amino acids. The CDR3 region is CASSDRSGANVLTF. In nucleotides, the CDR3 is TGTGCCAGCAGTGATCGATCTGGGGCCAACGTCCTGACTTTC.

This clonotype was observed many times. The V and J genes are TRBV5-1 and TRBJ2-7, with D perhaps TRBD2 (6 bases). This CDR3 is 15 amino acids long. Germline lookup yields CDR1 SGHRS and CDR2 YFSETQ. Trimming cost V 3 bases and J 6 bases, with 19 bases left between them. CDR3 region: CASSSRAAGGSEQYF. For the CDR3, the DNA is TGCGCCAGCAGCTCGCGGGCCGCCGGAGGGAGCGAGCAGTACTTC.

This clonotype was found many times. The V call is TRBV7-3, the J call TRBJ2-5, with TRBD1 matching over 11 bases. Germline-derived CDR1 and CDR2 are SGHTA and FQGTGA. V shed 2 bases and J 2 bases; nucleotides not matched to a gene: 4. The CDR3 extends over 16 amino acids. The CDR3 nucleotides are TGTGCCAGCAGCTTAGGGGACAGGGGGTCTCAAGAGACCCAGTACTTC. Its translation is CASSLGDRGSQETQYF.

In this sample, this clonotype turned up a few times. This likely comes from a read error, as the CDR3 has no conserved phenylalanine or tryptophan at its end. This chain connects TRBV14 to TRBJ2-1; 8 nucleotides align to TRBD2. After removal of 1 base from V and 9 bases from J, the junction contained 8 bases not matched to a gene. Germline loops: CDR1 SGHDN, CDR2 FVKESK. This CDR3 contains 15 residues. The DNA of the CDR3 is TGTGCCAGCAGCCAAGTGAGCGGGAGTTTTGGTGAGCAGTTCCTC. Translating it yields CASSQVSGSFGEQFL.

This clonotype was found once. The chain couples TRBV9 to TRBJ2-7, with 7 nucleotides matching TRBD1. This CDR3 is 13 amino acids long. Germline-derived CDR1 and CDR2 are SGDLS and YYNGEE. V trimming: 4 bases; J trimming: 4 bases; junction bases outside the gene matches: 5. The CDR3 region has the DNA TGTGCCAGCAGCTTCGGGACAGAGTACGAGCAGTACTTC. Translation: CASSFGTEYEQYF.

This clonotype was seen many times. This chain connects TRBV24-1 to TRBJ2-1, with TRBD2 matching 10 bases. CDR3 length: 16 amino acids. CDR1 is KGHDR, CDR2 SFDVKD, per germline. Germline trimming cut 2 bases from V and 4 bases from J; bases unmatched to any gene: 4. CDR3 region: CATSDWPAGGYNEQFF. In DNA, the CDR3 is TGTGCCACCAGTGATTGGCCAGCGGGAGGGTACAATGAGCAGTTCTTC.

On this clonotype itself: This could be a read error, since a much larger clone is one nucleotide away. The V call is TRBV5-1, the J call TRBJ2-1, with TRBD2 matching 14 bases. Looked up from germline, CDR1 is SGHRS and CDR2 is YFSETQ. The CDR3 is 16 residues long. The CDR3 nucleotides are TGCGCCAGCAGGTCGGGACTAGCGGGAGAGTGGGATGAGCGGTTCTTC. Encoded protein: CASRSGLAGEWDERFF.

In this sample, this clonotype turned up many times. The V gene is TRBV20-1, the J gene TRBJ2-1; TRBD2 might be the D (6 bases). V shed 6 bases and J shed 4 bases, with 16 bases lying between them. Germline V gene sequence: CDR1 DFQATT, CDR2 SNEGSKA (reference sequence). The CDR3 covers 14 residues. CDR3 DNA sequence: TGCAGTGCGGGCGGTAGCGGTTCGTACAATGAGCAGTTCTTC. Its protein product is CSAGGSGSYNEQFF.

This clonotype was seen a few times. This chain's CDR3 is CASSFPGNQETQYF. In nucleotides, the CDR3 is TGTGCCAGCAGCTTCCCCGGGAACCAAGAGACCCAGTACTTC. The genes are TRBV7-9 and TRBJ2-5; D is perhaps TRBD2 (5 bases). The germline V gene has CDR1 SEHNR and CDR2 FQNEAQ (reference sequence). The length of the CDR3 is 14 residues. Trimming pared 3 bases from V and 0 bases from J, leaving 8 bases between.

With respect to this clonotype: A single base separates this from a much larger clone, so it may be a read error. This chain uses TRBV7-2 with TRBJ2-3; no clear D. The CDR3 is 13 amino acids. Germline V gene data show CDR1 as SGHTA and CDR2 as FQGNSA. Between the trimmed V and J ends, which lost 5 bases and 5 bases, there was a span of 11 bases. CDR3 protein: CASSPHLRDTQYF. CDR3 nucleotide sequence: TGTGCCAGCAGCCCGCACCTCAGAGATACGCAGTATTTT.

This clonotype was seen many times. This chain joins TRBV11-2 and TRBJ1-4, with a weak D call TRBD1 (5 bases). V was cut by 5 bases and J by 3 bases, with 10 bases left in between. Germline CDR1 reads SGHAT; CDR2 reads FQNNGV. The CDR3 contains 14 residues. CDR3 nucleotides: TGTGCCAGCAGCGTCACGGGGGCTAATGAAAAACTGTTTTTT. The encoded protein is CASSVTGANEKLFF.

This clonotype appeared many times. The rearrangement joins TRBV2 to TRBJ2-5; the D gene could be TRBD1 or TRBD2 (5 bases each). V was shortened by 6 bases and J by 5 bases, with 10 bases between the two germline ends. This CDR3 contains 12 residues. CDR1 is SNHLY, CDR2 FYNNEI, per germline. CDR3 residues: CASREGPETQYF. CDR3 in DNA: TGTGCCAGCAGAGAGGGGCCGGAGACCCAGTACTTC.

This clonotype was seen only a few times. A much larger clone sits a single nucleotide away, making a read error possible. The rearrangement uses TRBV29-1 and TRBJ2-1, with D possibly being TRBD1 (5 bases). Germline V CDR1 and CDR2: SQVTM, ANQGSEA. The CDR3 sequence is 13 residues long. Here the CDR3 DNA reads TGCAGCGTTGTGGGGCTGAAATACAATGGGCAGTTCTTC. Translation gives CSVVGLKYNGQFF.